These T cell receptor beta chains were read from a single sample in a study of response to subunit inactivated influenza vaccine. TCRdb analysed the RT-PCR reads with MiXCR anew, one entry per CDR3 protein. The repertoire holds 150,000 to 200,000 distinct CDR3 sequences, with about 12% as singletons. In addition, the sample was reused for a study of T cells expressing NK-cell markers.

Sequencing was performed on CD8+ T cells sorted from PBMCs, taken 12 days after vaccination. These receptor sequences come from a man aged 50-60 years who received an inactivated influenza vaccine. Both conserved end residues are trimmed from each CDR3.

V	CDR3
TRBV13	ASSLESSGMLQETQY
TRBV5-1	ASSFGQAIYGYT
TRBV6-2/TRBV6-3	ASSYHFTGELF
TRBV7-9	ARGPGRAGSGNTIY
TRBV6-5	ASSYSSGPNQPQH
TRBV3-1	ASSQDGGPSTDTQY
TRBV7-9	ASSHLEGGVDEQY
TRBV7-6	ASSLVVQGGETQY
TRBV11-1	ASSSAGGDYGYT
TRBV3-1	ASSRKKTSGNEQY
TRBV4-1	ASSQEFNTVDEQF
TRBV4-3	ASSQDWTGISPLH
TRBV10-3	AISLAASTDTQY
TRBV7-8	ASSLAGTGGHEQY
TRBV11-2	ASSLGSGTQY
TRBV18	ASSPPGHPNQPQH